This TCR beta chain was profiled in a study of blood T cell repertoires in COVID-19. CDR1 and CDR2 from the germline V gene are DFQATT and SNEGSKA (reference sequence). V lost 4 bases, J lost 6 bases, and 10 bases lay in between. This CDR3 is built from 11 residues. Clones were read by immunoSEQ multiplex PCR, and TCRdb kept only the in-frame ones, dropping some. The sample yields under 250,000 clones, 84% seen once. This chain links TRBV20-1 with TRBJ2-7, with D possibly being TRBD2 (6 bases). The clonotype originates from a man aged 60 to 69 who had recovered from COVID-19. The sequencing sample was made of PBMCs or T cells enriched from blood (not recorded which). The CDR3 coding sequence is TGCAGTGCTATCCCCGGGGGCGAGCAGTACTTC. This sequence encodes CSAIPGGEQYF.